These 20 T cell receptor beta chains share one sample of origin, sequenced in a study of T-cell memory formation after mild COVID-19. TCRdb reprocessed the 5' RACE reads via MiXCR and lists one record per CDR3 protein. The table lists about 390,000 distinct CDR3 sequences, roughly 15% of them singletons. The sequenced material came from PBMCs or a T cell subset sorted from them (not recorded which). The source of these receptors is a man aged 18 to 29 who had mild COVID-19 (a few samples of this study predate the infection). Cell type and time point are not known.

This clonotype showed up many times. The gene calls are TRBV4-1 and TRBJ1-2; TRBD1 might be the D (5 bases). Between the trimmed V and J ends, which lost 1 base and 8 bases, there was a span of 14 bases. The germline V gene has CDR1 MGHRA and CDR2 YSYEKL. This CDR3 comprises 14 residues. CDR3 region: CASSQVSGLGGYTF. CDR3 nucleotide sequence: TGCGCCAGCAGCCAAGTTTCAGGGCTGGGCGGCTACACCTTC.

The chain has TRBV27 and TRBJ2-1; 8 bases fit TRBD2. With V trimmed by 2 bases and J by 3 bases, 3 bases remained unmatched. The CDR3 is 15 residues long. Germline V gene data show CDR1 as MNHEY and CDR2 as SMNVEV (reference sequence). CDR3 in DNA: TGTGCCAGCAGTTTACGGGAGGGGGTCTACAATGAGCAGTTCTTC. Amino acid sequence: CASSLREGVYNEQFF.

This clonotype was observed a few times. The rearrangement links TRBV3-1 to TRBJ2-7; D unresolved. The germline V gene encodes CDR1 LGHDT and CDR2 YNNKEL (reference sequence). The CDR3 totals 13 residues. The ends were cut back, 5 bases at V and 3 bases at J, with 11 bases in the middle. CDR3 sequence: CASSRNSLYEQYF. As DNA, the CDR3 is TGTGCCAGCAGCAGAAACAGTCTCTACGAGCAGTACTTC.

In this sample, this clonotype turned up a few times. CDR3 loop: CASSPSGALADTQYF. CDR3 in DNA: TGTGCCAGCAGCCCGAGCGGGGCGCTAGCAGATACGCAGTATTTT. The rearrangement joins TRBV7-3 to TRBJ2-3; 7 bases match TRBD2. This CDR3 spans 15 amino acids. Germline V gene data show CDR1 as SGHTA and CDR2 as FQGTGA. J gave up 4 bases and V 5 bases, and 9 bases lay outside the gene matches.

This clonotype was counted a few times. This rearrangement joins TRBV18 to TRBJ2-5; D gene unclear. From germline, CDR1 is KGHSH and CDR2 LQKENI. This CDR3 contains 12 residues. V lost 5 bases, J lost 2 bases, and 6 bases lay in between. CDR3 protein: CASSNSQETQYF. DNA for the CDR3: TGTGCCAGCTCAAACAGTCAAGAGACCCAGTACTTC.

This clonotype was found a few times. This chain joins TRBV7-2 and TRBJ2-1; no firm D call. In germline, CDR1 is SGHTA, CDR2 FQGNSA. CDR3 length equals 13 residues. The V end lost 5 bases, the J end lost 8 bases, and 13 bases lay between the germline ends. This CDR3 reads CASSTHPTDEQFF. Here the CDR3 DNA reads TGTGCCAGCAGCACTCACCCGACGGATGAGCAGTTCTTC.

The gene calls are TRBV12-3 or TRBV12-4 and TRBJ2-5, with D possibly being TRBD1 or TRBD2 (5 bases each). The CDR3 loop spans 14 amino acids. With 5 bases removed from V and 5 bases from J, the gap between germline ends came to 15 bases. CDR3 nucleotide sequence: TGTGCCAGCAGTCCGACCGGGAAGGGGGAGACCCAGTACTTC. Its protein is CASSPTGKGETQYF.

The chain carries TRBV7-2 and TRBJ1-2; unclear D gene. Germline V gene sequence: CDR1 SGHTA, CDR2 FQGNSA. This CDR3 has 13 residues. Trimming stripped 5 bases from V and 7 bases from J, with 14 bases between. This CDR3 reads CASSPGSLGGYTF. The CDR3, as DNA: TGTGCCAGCAGCCCGGGGAGCCTGGGTGGCTACACCTTC.

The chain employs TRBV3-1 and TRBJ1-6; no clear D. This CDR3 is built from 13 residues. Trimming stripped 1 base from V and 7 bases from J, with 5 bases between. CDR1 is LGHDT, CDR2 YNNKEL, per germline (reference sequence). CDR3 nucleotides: TGTGCCAGCAGCCAAGCTTGGAATTCACCCCTCCACTTT. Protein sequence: CASSQAWNSPLHF. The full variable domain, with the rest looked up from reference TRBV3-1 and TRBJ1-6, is DTAVSQTPKYLVTQMGNDKSIKCEQNLGHDTMYWYKQDSKKFLKIMFSYNNKELIINETVPNRFSPKSPDKAHLNLHINSLELGDSAVYFCASSQAWNSPLHFGNGTRLTVT.

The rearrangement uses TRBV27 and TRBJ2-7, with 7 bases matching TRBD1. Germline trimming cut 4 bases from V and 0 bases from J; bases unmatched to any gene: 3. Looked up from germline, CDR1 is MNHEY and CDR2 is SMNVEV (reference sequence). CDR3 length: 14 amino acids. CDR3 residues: CASSSTGLSYEQYF. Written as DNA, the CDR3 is TGTGCCAGCAGTTCGACAGGGCTCTCCTACGAGCAGTACTTC.

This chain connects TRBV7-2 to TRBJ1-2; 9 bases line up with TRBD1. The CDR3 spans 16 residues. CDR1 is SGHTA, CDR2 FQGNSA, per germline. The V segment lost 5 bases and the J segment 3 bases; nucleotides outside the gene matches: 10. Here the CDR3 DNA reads TGTGCCAGCAGCAAACAGGGGGCGCGGGTTGACTATGGCTACACCTTC. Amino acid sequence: CASSKQGARVDYGYTF.

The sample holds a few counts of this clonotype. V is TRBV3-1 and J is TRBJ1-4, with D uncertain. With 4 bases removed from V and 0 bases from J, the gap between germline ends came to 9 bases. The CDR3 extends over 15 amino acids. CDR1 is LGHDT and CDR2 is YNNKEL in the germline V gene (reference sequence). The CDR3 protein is CASSPAGSTNEKLFF. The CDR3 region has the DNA TGTGCCAGCAGCCCCGCGGGGTCAACTAATGAAAAACTGTTTTTT.

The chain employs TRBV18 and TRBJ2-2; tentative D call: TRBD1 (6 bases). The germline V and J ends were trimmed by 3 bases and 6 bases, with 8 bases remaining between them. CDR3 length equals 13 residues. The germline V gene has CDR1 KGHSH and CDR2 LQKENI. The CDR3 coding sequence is TGTGCCAGCTCACCGGACAGATCCGGGGAGCTGTTTTTT. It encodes CASSPDRSGELFF.

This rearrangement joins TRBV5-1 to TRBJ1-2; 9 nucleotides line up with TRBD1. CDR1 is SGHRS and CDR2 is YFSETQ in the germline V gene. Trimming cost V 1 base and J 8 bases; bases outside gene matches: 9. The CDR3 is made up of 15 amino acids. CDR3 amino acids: CASSLWTGEGSGYTF. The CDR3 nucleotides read TGCGCCAGCAGCTTGTGGACAGGGGAGGGCTCGGGCTACACCTTC.

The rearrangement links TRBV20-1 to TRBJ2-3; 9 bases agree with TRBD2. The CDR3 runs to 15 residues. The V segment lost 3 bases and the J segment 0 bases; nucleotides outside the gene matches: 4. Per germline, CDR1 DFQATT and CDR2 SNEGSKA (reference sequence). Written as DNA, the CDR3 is TGCAGTGCTAGGCGGGGGGGAACTAGCACAGATACGCAGTATTTT. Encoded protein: CSARRGGTSTDTQYF.

In nucleotides, the CDR3 is TGTGCCAGCAGTCGTCGCGCTAGCGGGGGAGGGAATGAGCAGTTCTTC. Translation: CASSRRASGGGNEQFF. This chain links TRBV2 with TRBJ2-1; 10 bases agree with TRBD2. The CDR3 totals 16 residues. Germline V gene sequence: CDR1 SNHLY, CDR2 FYNNEI. Trimming at V came to 5 bases and at J to 7 bases, leaving 11 bases not matched to a gene.

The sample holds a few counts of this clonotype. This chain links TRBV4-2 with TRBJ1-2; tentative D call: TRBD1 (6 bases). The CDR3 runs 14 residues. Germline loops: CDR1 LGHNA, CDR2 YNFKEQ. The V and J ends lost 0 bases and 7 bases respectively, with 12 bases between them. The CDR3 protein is CASSQESGGRGYTF. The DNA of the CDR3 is TGTGCCAGCAGCCAAGAATCGGGGGGCCGTGGCTACACCTTC.

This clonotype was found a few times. The CDR3 is CASRHGQGQGSYNSPLHF. CDR3 nucleotides: TGTGCCAGCAGACATGGACAGGGCCAGGGATCCTATAATTCACCCCTCCACTTT. This chain joins TRBV6-2 or TRBV6-3 and TRBJ1-6; TRBD1 agrees at 8 bases. The CDR3 has 18 residues. The junction had 11 bases not matched to a gene; V was cut back by 6 bases and J by 1 base. The germline gives CDR1 MNHEY, CDR2 SVGEGT.

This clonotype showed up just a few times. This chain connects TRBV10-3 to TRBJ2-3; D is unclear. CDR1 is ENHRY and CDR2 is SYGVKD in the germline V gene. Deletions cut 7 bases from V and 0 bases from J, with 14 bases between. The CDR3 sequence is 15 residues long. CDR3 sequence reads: CAIKVEAASTDTQYF. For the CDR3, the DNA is TGTGCCATCAAAGTCGAGGCGGCTAGCACAGATACGCAGTATTTT.

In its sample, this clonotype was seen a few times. The CDR3 sequence: CASSLEQDYEQYF. CDR3 bases: TGTGCCAGCAGTTTAGAACAGGACTACGAGCAGTACTTC. V usage is TRBV12-3 or TRBV12-4 and J usage is TRBJ2-7; maybe TRBD1 (5 bases). With 1 base removed from V and 3 bases from J, the gap between germline ends came to 7 bases. CDR3 length: 13 amino acids.